The clone carrying this T cell receptor beta chain occurred a few times. Antigen specificity is unknown. The ends were cut back, 1 base at V and 6 bases at J, with 6 bases in the middle. The CDR3 contains 11 residues. From germline, CDR1 is SQVTM and CDR2 ANQGSEA. Researchers amplified the TCR beta CDR3 regions from RNA transcripts. The HTBI set primed first-round TCR CDR3 RT-PCR. TCRdb re-derived calls from the multiplex PCR reads in MiXCR, one entry per CDR3 protein. The sample has about 300,000 distinct CDR3 sequences; approximately 18% are singletons. These data are taken from a study of T cells in Graves' hyperthyroidism and ophthalmopathy. Broader study findings: Classification by a 13 V-J model distinguished ophthalmopathy from stable hyperthyroidism.

The chain is built from TRBV29-1 and TRBJ1-1; no clear D. This clonotype was obtained from a man over 45 with Graves' ophthalmopathy. The sample consisted of blood. In DNA form, the CDR3 reads TGCAGCGTTGAAGGTCGGGCTGAAGCTTTCTTT. Translation: CSVEGRAEAFF.